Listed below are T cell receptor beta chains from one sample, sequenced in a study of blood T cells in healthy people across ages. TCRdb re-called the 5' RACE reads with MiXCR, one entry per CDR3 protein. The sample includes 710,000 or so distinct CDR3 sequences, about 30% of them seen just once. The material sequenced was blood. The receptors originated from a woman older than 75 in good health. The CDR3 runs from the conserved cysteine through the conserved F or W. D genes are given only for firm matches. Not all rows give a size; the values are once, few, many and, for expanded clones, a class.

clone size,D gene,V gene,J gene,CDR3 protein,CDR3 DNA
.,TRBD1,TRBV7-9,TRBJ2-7,CASSPSSGTAYEQYF,TGTGCCAGCAGTCCAAGTTCGGGGACAGCGTACGAGCAGTACTTC
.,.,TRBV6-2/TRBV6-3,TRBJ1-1,CASRDQGWVNTEAFF,TGTGCCAGCAGAGATCAGGGGTGGGTGAACACTGAAGCTTTCTTT
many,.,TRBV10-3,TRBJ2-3,CAIRRTGDTQYF,TGTGCCATCAGGCGTACAGGAGATACGCAGTATTTT
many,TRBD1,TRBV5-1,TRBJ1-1,CASSWDRVGLTEAFF,TGCGCCAGCAGCTGGGACAGGGTGGGATTGACTGAAGCTTTCTTT
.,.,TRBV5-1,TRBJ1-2,CASSSGGGADGYTF,TGCGCCAGCAGCTCGGGGGGGGGCGCGGATGGCTACACCTTC
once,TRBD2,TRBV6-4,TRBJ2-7,CASTRLREIGNEQYF,TGTGCCAGCACTAGACTGCGGGAGATTGGGAACGAGCAGTACTTC
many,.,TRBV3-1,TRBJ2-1,CASSQDGGALSSYNEQFF,TGTGCCAGCAGCCAAGATGGAGGGGCCCTATCCTCCTACAATGAGCAGTTCTTC
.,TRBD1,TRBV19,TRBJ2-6,CASSRDRGIPGANVLAF,TGTGCCAGTAGCCGGGACAGGGGTATCCCTGGGGCCAACGTCCTGGCTTTC
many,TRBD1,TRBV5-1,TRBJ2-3,CASRQTGGAADTQYF,TGCGCCAGCAGACAAACAGGGGGCGCAGCAGATACGCAGTATTTT
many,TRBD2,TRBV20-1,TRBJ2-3,CSASREGLAGGLSTDTQYF,TGCAGTGCTTCGCGCGAGGGACTAGCGGGGGGGTTGAGCACAGATACGCAGTATTTT
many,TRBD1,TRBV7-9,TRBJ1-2,CASSPKDRPNGYTF,TGTGCCAGCAGCCCTAAGGACAGGCCTAATGGCTACACCTTC
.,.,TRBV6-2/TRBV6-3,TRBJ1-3,CASSTSPREFGNTIYF,TGTGCCAGCAGTACGTCCCCTCGGGAATTTGGAAACACCATATATTTT
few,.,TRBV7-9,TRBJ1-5,CASSPQVNQPQHF,TGTGCCAGCAGCCCTCAGGTTAATCAGCCCCAGCATTTT
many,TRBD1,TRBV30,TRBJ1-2,CAWSILQGAAGYTF,TGTGCCTGGAGTATACTACAGGGGGCGGCTGGCTACACCTTC
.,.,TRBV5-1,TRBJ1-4,CASSFEEKLFF,TGCGCCAGCAGCTTCGAAGAAAAACTGTTTTTT
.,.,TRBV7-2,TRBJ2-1,CASSLGTPGNEQFF,TGTGCCAGCAGCCTAGGGACGCCTGGGAATGAGCAGTTCTTC
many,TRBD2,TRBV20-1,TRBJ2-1,CSARDPSSGGFTYNEQFF,TGCAGTGCTAGAGATCCTTCTAGCGGGGGCTTTACCTACAATGAGCAGTTCTTC
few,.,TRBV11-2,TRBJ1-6,CASSLSWNSPLHF,TGTGCCAGCAGCTTAAGTTGGAATTCACCCCTCCACTTT
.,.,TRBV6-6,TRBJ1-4,CASSYWAHDNEKLFF,TGTGCCAGCAGTTACTGGGCCCACGACAATGAAAAACTGTTTTTT
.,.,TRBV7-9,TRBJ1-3,CASSLTTGNTIYF,TGTGCCAGCAGCTTGACCACTGGAAACACCATATATTTT
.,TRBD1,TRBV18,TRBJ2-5,CASSLSGQDEKYF,TGTGCCAGCTCCCTCTCGGGACAGGACGAGAAGTACTTC
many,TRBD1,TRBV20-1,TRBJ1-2,CSASAGQGARGYTF,TGCAGTGCGTCCGCTGGACAGGGGGCGCGAGGCTACACCTTC
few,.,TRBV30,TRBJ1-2,CAWSAWVYGYTF,TGTGCCTGGAGTGCCTGGGTCTATGGCTACACCTTC
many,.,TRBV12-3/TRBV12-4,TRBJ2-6,CASSLGVVSGANVLTF,TGTGCCAGCAGTTTAGGGGTAGTCTCTGGGGCCAACGTCCTGACTTTC